This T cell receptor (beta chain) was captured in a study of blood T cell repertoires in COVID-19. Study background: Researchers got acute and convalescent COVID-19 samples from the United States, Italy and Spain.

Study processing details: Amplifying reference gene primers gave estimates of nucleated cell counts. Some clones are missing from TCRdb's copy, which holds only in-frame ones; the method was immunoSEQ multiplex PCR. The DNA gave D and trimming, while V, J and clone size come from that table. Of 87,000 or so clones in the sample, under 85% were seen once. Losses at the gene ends were 8 bases for V and 5 bases for J; bases not matched to a gene: 4. Germline V gene sequence: CDR1 SNHLY, CDR2 FYNNEI. This CDR3 has 12 amino acids. Sequencing used peripheral blood. This clonotype was obtained from a woman aged 70 to 79 with acute or convalescent COVID-19. The chain carries TRBV2 and TRBJ2-5; TRBD1 aligns across 8 bases. CDR3 in amino acids: CASSGGEETQYF. The CDR3 DNA is TGTGCCAGCTCAGGGGGCGAGGAGACCCAGTACTTC.